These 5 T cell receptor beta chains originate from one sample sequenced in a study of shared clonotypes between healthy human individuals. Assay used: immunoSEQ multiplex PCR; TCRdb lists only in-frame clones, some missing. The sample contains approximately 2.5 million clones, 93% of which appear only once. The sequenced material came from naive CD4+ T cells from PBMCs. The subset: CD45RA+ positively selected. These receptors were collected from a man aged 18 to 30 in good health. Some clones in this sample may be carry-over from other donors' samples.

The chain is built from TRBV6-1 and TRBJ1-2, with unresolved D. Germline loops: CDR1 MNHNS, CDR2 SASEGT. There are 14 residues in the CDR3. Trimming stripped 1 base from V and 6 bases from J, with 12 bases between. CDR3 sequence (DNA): TGTGCCAGCAGTGAAGTTCGGGGAGGAGATGGCTACACCTTC. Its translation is CASSEVRGGDGYTF.

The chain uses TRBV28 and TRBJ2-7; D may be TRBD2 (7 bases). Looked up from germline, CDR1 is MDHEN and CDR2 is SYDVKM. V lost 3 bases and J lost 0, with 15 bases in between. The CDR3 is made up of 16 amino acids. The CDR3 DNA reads TGTGCCAGCAGTTTGGGGGGGGCCACTAGCTCCTACGAGCAGTACTTC. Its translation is CASSLGGATSSYEQYF.

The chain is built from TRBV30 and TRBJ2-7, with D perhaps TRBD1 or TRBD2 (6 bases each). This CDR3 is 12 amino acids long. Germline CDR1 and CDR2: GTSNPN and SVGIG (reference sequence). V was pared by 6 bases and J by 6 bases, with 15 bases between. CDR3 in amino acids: CACQGTPLEQYF. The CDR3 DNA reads TGTGCCTGCCAGGGGACTCCCCTCGAGCAGTACTTC.

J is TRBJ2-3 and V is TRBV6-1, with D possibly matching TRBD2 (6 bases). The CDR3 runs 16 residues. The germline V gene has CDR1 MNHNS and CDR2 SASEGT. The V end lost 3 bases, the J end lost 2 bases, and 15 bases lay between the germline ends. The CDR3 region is CASSDPVGGFTDTQYF. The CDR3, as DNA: TGTGCCAGCAGTGATCCCGTGGGAGGTTTCACAGATACGCAGTATTTT.

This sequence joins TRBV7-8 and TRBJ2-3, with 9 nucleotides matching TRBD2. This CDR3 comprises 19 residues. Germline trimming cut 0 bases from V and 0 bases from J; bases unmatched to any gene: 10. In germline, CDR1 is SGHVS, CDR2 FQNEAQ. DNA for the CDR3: TGTGCCAGCAGCTTAGCGTCTCTAGCGGGATTCTCTAGCACAGATACGCAGTATTTT. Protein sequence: CASSLASLAGFSSTDTQYF.